This T cell receptor beta chain is drawn from a study of breast tumors, draining lymph nodes, adjacent tissues. Findings of the study overall: Tumor TCR diversity was below lymph nodes but above nontumor tissue. Data fit most tumor T cells coming from lymph node, expanding in tumor.

Samples came from axillary lymph nodes draining the breast cancer. TCRdb itself ran the multiplex PCR reads through MiXCR, one entry per CDR3 protein. This sample has fewer than 200,000 distinct CDR3 sequences, with 25% to 40% found just once. The table lists this clonotype with many counts. The antigen is unknown. The CDR3 runs to 12 residues. From germline, CDR1 is SGHTA and CDR2 FQGNSA. V lost 1 base and J 7 bases, leaving 7 bases between the germline ends. The sample taken for sequencing was axillary lymph node tissue. The V call is TRBV7-2, the J call TRBJ1-2; D uncertain. The receptor's source is a female donor with breast cancer. Some clones in this sample may be carry-over from other donors' samples. CDR3 loop: CASSLVRVGYTF. In nucleotides, the CDR3 is TGTGCCAGCAGCTTAGTCCGCGTTGGCTACACCTTC.